Shown below are 8 T cell receptor beta chains from a single sample sequenced in a study of T cells expressing NK-cell markers. Reanalyzing the 5' RACE reads, TCRdb keeps one entry per CDR3 protein, without DNA. The table for this sample gives approximately 110,000 distinct CDR3 sequences. The sequenced sample was blood T cells: a sorted CD56 or NKG2C T cell subset, CD4+ or CD8+ T cells, or bulk PBMC T cells (not recorded which). Receptor source: a woman between 18 and 69 years old in good health.

The J gene is TRBJ2-7, the V gene TRBV27; TCRdb's D call, TRBD1, is unchecked because there is no DNA. The CDR3 totals 15 residues. Germline V gives CDR1 MNHEY, CDR2 SMNVEV (reference sequence). The CDR3 reads CASSLAGTNSYEQYF.

V gene TRBV12-3 or TRBV12-4 combines with J gene TRBJ2-5; TCRdb's assignment of TRBD1 cannot be checked, as there is no DNA. This CDR3 comprises 15 residues. The CDR3 sequence: CASSFLDGNQETQYF.

J is TRBJ1-2 and V is TRBV12-3 or TRBV12-4; the D call of TRBD1 rests on TCRdb alone, since no DNA is present to check it. This CDR3 has 15 residues. The CDR3 spells CASSSYRGLRYGYTF.

The rearrangement links TRBV28 to TRBJ2-1; the D call from TCRdb, TRBD2, cannot be confirmed without DNA. The CDR3 runs to 13 residues. CDR1 is MDHEN and CDR2 is SYDVKM in the germline V gene. CDR3 sequence: CATGQRPYNEQFF.

The chain joins TRBV14 to TRBJ2-3; the TCRdb D gene call, TRBD1, has no DNA to confirm it. Per germline, CDR1 SGHDN and CDR2 FVKESK. This CDR3 contains 16 residues. The CDR3 here is CASSQYGTGGADTQYF. The variable domain in full, completed from reference TRBV14 and TRBJ2-3, reads EAGVTQFPSHSVIEKGQTVTLRCDPISGHDNLYWYRRVMGKEIKFLLHFVKESKQDESGMPNNRFLAERTGGTYSTLKVQPAELEDSGVYFCASSQYGTGGADTQYFGPGTRLTVL.

The chain recombines TRBV10-2 with TRBJ2-7; lacking DNA, the TRBD1 call made by TCRdb goes unchecked. Per germline, CDR1 WSHSY and CDR2 SAAADI. This CDR3 comprises 13 residues. This chain's CDR3 is CATGPGQAYEQYF.

This chain uses TRBV7-9 with TRBJ1-1; the D gene TCRdb calls, TRBD1, cannot be checked with no DNA. In germline, CDR1 is SEHNR, CDR2 FQNEAQ (reference sequence). This CDR3 has 12 residues. The CDR3 sequence: CASETGGEEAFF.

The rearrangement joins TRBV4-3 to TRBJ1-1. The CDR3 consists of 15 residues. Germline CDR1 LGHNA, CDR2 YSLEER. CDR3 in amino acids: CASSQDQALNTEAFF.